The 13 T cell receptor beta chains below all came from one sample that was sequenced in a study of shared clonotypes between healthy human individuals. The protocol was immunoSEQ multiplex PCR, while the TCRdb copy is restricted to in-frame clones and leaves out a portion. The table records around 550,000 clones, approximately 95% of them present only once. Specimen: naive CD4+ T cells sorted from blood. Subset denoted: CD45RA+ positively selected. These receptors were collected from a woman under 40 in good health.

The chain recombines TRBV20-1 with TRBJ2-3; the D is unclear. The V gene lost 5 bases and the J gene lost 6 bases, with 9 bases spanning the gap. The CDR3 spans 11 residues. CDR1 DFQATT and CDR2 SNEGSKA come from the germline V gene (reference sequence). The CDR3 here is CSAPLVDTQYF. CDR3 nucleotide sequence: TGCAGTGCTCCTTTGGTCGATACGCAGTATTTT.

The chain couples TRBV19 to TRBJ2-7; D is possibly TRBD1 (6 bases). This CDR3 is built from 14 residues. The germline V gene has CDR1 LNHDA and CDR2 SQIVND (reference sequence). V was pared by 6 bases and J by 3 bases, with 15 bases between. The CDR3 loop is CASSNRDTGYEQYF. CDR3 coding DNA: TGTGCCAGTAGCAACAGGGACACGGGCTACGAGCAGTACTTC.

This clone was seen a single time. This chain joins TRBV6-1 and TRBJ1-5; D not resolved. The V end was cut by 1 base, the J end by 11 bases, with 9 bases between. The germline gives CDR1 MNHNS, CDR2 SASEGT. CDR3 length equals 12 residues. The CDR3 spells CASSEEGRTQHF. CDR3 sequence (DNA): TGTGCCAGCAGTGAAGAAGGTAGGACCCAGCATTTT.

The genes are TRBV7-9 and TRBJ2-7, with 12 bases that match TRBD2. V lost 5 bases to trimming and J lost 2 bases; unmatched junction nucleotides: 4. The CDR3 has 15 residues. Germline V gene lookup returns CDR1 SEHNR and CDR2 FQNEAQ (reference sequence). The chain's CDR3 is CASSPTSGRTYEQYF. The CDR3, as DNA: TGTGCCAGCAGCCCAACTAGCGGGAGGACCTACGAGCAGTACTTC.

V usage is TRBV27 and J usage is TRBJ2-5, with 12 bases aligning to TRBD2. Losses at the gene ends were 2 bases for V and 7 bases for J; bases not matched to a gene: 14. The CDR3 runs to 18 residues. Germline loops: CDR1 MNHEY, CDR2 SMNVEV (reference sequence). This CDR3 is CASSLKLAGGPRPGTQYF. The CDR3 nucleotides read TGTGCCAGCAGTTTAAAGCTAGCGGGAGGGCCCCGGCCGGGGACCCAGTACTTC.

The J gene is TRBJ2-5, the V gene TRBV28; TRBD1 is a possible D gene (5 bases). The J call may be wrong; the DNA end is better matched by TRBJ2-7. This CDR3 has 12 residues. Looked up from germline, CDR1 is MDHEN and CDR2 is SYDVKM. CDR3 DNA sequence: TGTGCCAGCAGCCAGGGTCCCTACGAGCAGTACTTC. Translated: CASSQGPYEQYF.

CDR3 region: CASSLAGSMKETQYF. The CDR3 region has the DNA TGCGCCAGCAGCTTGGCCGGCTCGATGAAAGAGACCCAGTACTTC. V and J are TRBV5-1 and TRBJ2-5; D is unclear. V was pared by 0 bases and J by 3 bases, with 12 bases between. There are 15 residues in the CDR3. Germline V gives CDR1 SGHRS, CDR2 YFSETQ. The full variable domain, with the rest looked up from reference TRBV5-1 and TRBJ2-5, is KAGVTQTPRYLIKTRGQQVTLSCSPISGHRSVSWYQQTPGQGLQFLFEYFSETQRNKGNFPGRFSGRQFSNSRSEMNVSTLELGDSALYLCASSLAGSMKETQYFGPGTRLLVL.

The V gene is TRBV23-1, the J gene TRBJ1-5, with D tentatively TRBD1 (6 bases). TRBV23-1 is designated an ORF whose function remains uncertain. The length of the CDR3 is 16 residues. Trimming removed 6 bases from V and 3 bases from J, with 18 bases in between. The CDR3 region has the DNA TGCGCCAGCAGCCAACCGGGGGACACCTACAATCAGCCCCAGCATTTT. Translation: CASSQPGDTYNQPQHF.

This chain uses TRBV5-1 with TRBJ1-1; a possible D gene is TRBD1 (5 bases). The CDR3 is 15 residues long. Trimming took 0 bases from V and 4 from J, leaving 13 bases between them. Germline CDR1 reads SGHRS; CDR2 reads YFSETQ. The CDR3 reads CASSLAGGARTEAFF. In DNA form, the CDR3 reads TGCGCCAGCAGCTTGGCTGGCGGGGCGCGCACTGAAGCTTTCTTT.

The rearrangement links TRBV9 to TRBJ1-1, with TRBD1 as a possible D gene (6 bases). The germline gives CDR1 SGDLS, CDR2 YYNGEE. The CDR3 sequence is 15 residues long. Trimming removed 4 bases at V and 5 bases at J, with 18 bases between. The CDR3 loop is CASSPSAGRGTEAFF. CDR3 DNA: TGTGCCAGCAGCCCAAGCGCAGGGAGGGGGACTGAAGCTTTCTTT.

V usage is TRBV2 and J usage is TRBJ1-1, with D possibly matching TRBD1 (6 bases). CDR3 length: 14 residues. Looked up from germline, CDR1 is SNHLY and CDR2 is FYNNEI. Deletions cut 4 bases from V and 0 bases from J, with 9 bases between. The CDR3 nucleotides are TGTGCCAGCAGTGCCGACAGGATGAACACTGAAGCTTTCTTT. Its protein product is CASSADRMNTEAFF.

This chain joins TRBV10-1 and TRBJ2-5, with 11 positions matching TRBD2. The CDR3 consists of 17 residues. The V gene's germline CDR1 is WNHNN and CDR2 SYGVQD (reference sequence). Losses at the gene ends were 0 bases for V and 6 bases for J; bases not matched to a gene: 9. CDR3 residues: CASSESVAGGPWKTQYF. The CDR3, as DNA: TGCGCCAGCAGTGAGTCGGTAGCGGGAGGGCCATGGAAGACCCAGTACTTC.

This clone was counted a single time. This chain links TRBV11-2 with TRBJ2-2; 11 nucleotides agree with TRBD2. With 8 bases clipped from V and 5 bases from J, the junction kept 13 bases outside the gene matches. Germline assignment: CDR1 SGHAT and CDR2 FQNNGV. The length of the CDR3 is 17 residues. The CDR3 region has the DNA TGTGCCAGCCGGCTTTTTAGAGGGACTAGCGGAACCGGGGAGCTGTTTTTT. Translation gives CASRLFRGTSGTGELFF. Full variable domain (rest looked up from reference TRBV11-2 and TRBJ2-2): EAGVAQSPRYKIIEKRQSVAFWCNPISGHATLYWYQQILGQGPKLLIQFQNNGVVDDSQLPKDRFSAERLKGVDSTLKIQPAKLEDSAVYLCASRLFRGTSGTGELFFGEGSRLTVL.